The rows below give T cell receptor beta chains drawn from one sample of a study of T cells after yellow fever vaccination. MiXCR, applied by TCRdb to the 5' RACE reads, yields one record per CDR3 protein. The sample lists more than 25,000 distinct CDR3 sequences, under 5.5% seen once, with 12% in the top ten. The sample here was PBMCs, either bulk or a sorted T-cell subset (CD4+, CD8+, memory, or dextramer-sorted; not recorded which), taken 15 days after the yellow fever booster vaccination. The receptors shown here come from a young man who received the YFV17D yellow fever vaccine. The conserved cysteine and the conserved F or W are not part of the CDR3 here. A D gene is named only where the DNA matches it firmly.

v_gene	j_gene	d_gene	CDR3aa
TRBV7-2	TRBJ2-3	TRBD2	ASSLASGRAGADTQY
TRBV7-9	TRBJ2-3	.	ASSQEGISTDTQY
TRBV7-2	TRBJ2-1	TRBD2	ASSSTSGQYNEQF
TRBV30	TRBJ1-1	.	AWKALLGDDTEAF
TRBV20-1	TRBJ1-3	.	SAMGGGASSGNTIY
TRBV18	TRBJ1-1	.	ASSPQGEAF
TRBV6-5	TRBJ2-7	TRBD2	ASSYAYSGNAGEQY
TRBV2	TRBJ1-2	.	ASSERQPWNTNYGYT
TRBV4-3	TRBJ1-1	.	ASSQDGRVNAEAF
TRBV7-9	TRBJ2-5	TRBD2	ASSLRTSAETQY
TRBV7-9	TRBJ2-3	TRBD2	ASSLGLAARTDTQY
TRBV28	TRBJ2-5	.	ASKPHTTQETQY
TRBV4-3	TRBJ2-1	TRBD2	ASSQDRGSGGIDEQF
TRBV23-1	TRBJ2-6	.	AGSWITGRPGANVLT
TRBV5-4	TRBJ2-5	.	ASSFAAQETQY
TRBV7-4	TRBJ2-7	.	ASSLILVCEQY
TRBV7-9	TRBJ1-4	TRBD1	ASSSQGAFEKLF
TRBV7-2	TRBJ2-6	.	ASSSQGRSGANVLT
TRBV7-6	TRBJ2-1	.	ASSLTPSRDNEQF
TRBV9	TRBJ2-1	TRBD2	ASSWTSDDEQF
TRBV7-9	TRBJ2-3	TRBD1	ASSFYWTGASTDTQY
TRBV3-1	TRBJ2-1	TRBD2	ASSQDGDTSAGEQF
TRBV5-1	TRBJ2-7	.	ASSLWVPSSYEQY
TRBV3-1	TRBJ2-5	.	ASSQDQGGWGKETQY
TRBV7-2	TRBJ2-5	TRBD2	ASSRGLAGDRETQY
TRBV7-7	TRBJ2-2	TRBD1	ASSALGTGDETGELF
TRBV5-6	TRBJ2-3	.	ASSPGSTDTQY
TRBV7-2	TRBJ2-7	TRBD2	ASSDRTRVHEQY
TRBV7-2	TRBJ2-7	.	ASSLVAPRSSPY
TRBV5-1	TRBJ1-5	TRBD1	ASSPAGGWDQPQH
TRBV30	TRBJ2-7	.	AWTISNEQY
TRBV5-6	TRBJ2-3	.	ASSWGLSTDTQY
TRBV7-9	TRBJ1-2	TRBD1	ASSLGQGQNGYT
TRBV3-1	TRBJ2-1	TRBD2	ASSQDGTSGSPSSYNEQF
TRBV28	TRBJ2-3	.	ASSTRTDTQY
TRBV6-5	TRBJ2-7	TRBD2	ASSYSPGLAGINEQY
TRBV5-6	TRBJ1-2	.	ASSLKVRDYGYT
TRBV12-3/TRBV12-4	TRBJ2-1	TRBD2	ASSLWLAGSNEQF
TRBV5-6	TRBJ2-7	TRBD2	ASSLLGTSGSYEQY
TRBV20-1	TRBJ1-6	TRBD1	SVQGAPNSPLH
TRBV5-1	TRBJ2-7	.	ASSLGRVPYEQY
TRBV20-1	TRBJ2-3	.	SARGARVTDTQY
TRBV14	TRBJ2-7	TRBD2	ASSRSSGVYEQY
TRBV12-3/TRBV12-4	TRBJ2-3	.	ASSPIRGDTQY
TRBV20-1	TRBJ2-6	TRBD1	SARAMDRGQPWANVLT
TRBV28	TRBJ1-2	TRBD1	ASSSHGQGIGRYT
TRBV29-1	TRBJ2-5	.	SVEPGEETQY
TRBV10-2	TRBJ2-1	.	ASSESGGAYNEQF
TRBV6-1	TRBJ2-7	TRBD1	ASSEMGQALYEQY
TRBV7-9	TRBJ2-3	.	ASSTQGITDTQY
TRBV3-1	TRBJ1-2	.	ASSLASEYGYT